The text below deals with one T cell receptor beta chain. Antigen unknown. V lost 3 bases and J lost 3, with 18 bases in between. This CDR3 has 16 residues. Germline V gives CDR1 KGHSH, CDR2 LQKENI. Stated time point: baseline, week 1 (first vaccination visit). Treatment noted: pre-vaccination baseline after standard-of-care therapy. Tumors from donors were new WHO grade 3 or 4 IDH1-mutant astrocytomas with ATRX loss. The sample belongs to a study of a mutant IDH1 vaccine in newly diagnosed glioma. Study in general: The sex distribution of treated patients was around 60% male and around 40% female, with a mean age of 40.4 years. Former treatment meant radiotherapy, temozolomide, or both; the majority had gotten both.

Overall study results and limits: Changes to the top peripheral T cell clonotypes appeared unrelated to pseudoprogression.

The method was immunoSEQ multiplex PCR; TCRdb's version includes in-frame clones alone and lacks a portion of them. The repertoire has around 89,000 clones, about four fifths of them found once; the top ten carry under 8%. The chain uses TRBV18 and TRBJ2-7, with D tentatively TRBD2 (7 bases). The TCR comes from a woman in her forties or fifties with glioma. The input for sequencing was PBMCs, taken from a glioma patient treated with radiotherapy, temozolomide or both. The CDR3 DNA is TGTGCCAGCTCACCGGGAGGGGGGCTGGGGATCTACGAGCAGTACTTC. This encodes CASSPGGGLGIYEQYF.